Included here is one T cell receptor (beta chain) sequence, with context. The data stem from a study of blood T cell repertoires in COVID-19. V lost 0 bases and J 5 bases, leaving 4 bases between the germline ends. From germline, CDR1 is LGHNA and CDR2 YNFKEQ. The CDR3 has 12 residues. The method was immunoSEQ multiplex PCR; TCRdb's version includes in-frame clones alone and lacks a portion of them. The table includes over 200,000 clones, just under 90% detected once. The receptor's source is a man between 25 and 39 years old with COVID-19, enrolled during active disease. The chain joins TRBV4-2 to TRBJ1-2; D remains unclear. Sequenced: peripheral blood. CDR3 amino acids: CASSQDLYGYTF. CDR3 nucleotides: TGTGCCAGCAGCCAAGATCTTTATGGCTACACCTTC.